The 22 T cell receptor beta chains below all came from one sample that was sequenced in a study of T cells in Graves' hyperthyroidism and ophthalmopathy. Amplification targeted TCR beta CDR3 regions from RNA transcripts. The HTBI primer set served for first-round RT-PCR of the TCR CDR3. TCRdb called the multiplex PCR reads again in MiXCR, with one record for every CDR3 protein. The sample carries hundreds of thousands of distinct CDR3 sequences, approximately 15% recorded once. The source material was blood. The source is a woman aged 18-29 years with Graves' hyperthyroidism.

This clonotype was recorded at least ten times. The V and J genes are TRBV3-1 and TRBJ2-4, with D perhaps matching TRBD1 (8 bases). Germline CDR1 is LGHDT and CDR2 is YNNKEL (reference sequence). This CDR3 has 14 amino acids. V lost 5 bases, J lost 7 bases, and 15 bases lay in between. CDR3 region: CASSLTGEGNIQYF. The CDR3 nucleotides read TGTGCCAGCAGCTTGACAGGGGAGGGTAACATTCAGTACTTC. Using reference TRBV3-1 and TRBJ2-4 for the parts outside the CDR3, the full variable domain is DTAVSQTPKYLVTQMGNDKSIKCEQNLGHDTMYWYKQDSKKFLKIMFSYNNKELIINETVPNRFSPKSPDKAHLNLHINSLELGDSAVYFCASSLTGEGNIQYFGAGTRLSVL.

This clonotype was seen ten or more times. In DNA form, the CDR3 reads TGTGCCAGCTCACCAGGGACAGGGTCGGGTAATGAGCAGTTCTTC. It encodes CASSPGTGSGNEQFF. The chain links TRBV18 to TRBJ2-1; 9 nucleotides align to TRBD1. Trimming at V came to 2 bases and at J to 7 bases, leaving 6 bases not matched to a gene. CDR1 and CDR2 from the germline V gene are KGHSH and LQKENI. The CDR3 consists of 15 residues. Together with reference TRBV18 and TRBJ2-1, the CDR3 gives the full variable domain: NAGVMQNPRHLVRRRGQEARLRCSPMKGHSHVYWYRQLPEEGLKFMVYLQKENIIDESGMPKERFSAEFPKEGPSILRIQQVVRGDSAAYFCASSPGTGSGNEQFFGPGTRLTVL.

This clonotype is a singleton in its sample. The chain couples TRBV9 to TRBJ2-3, with TRBD1 matching 8 bases. Per germline, CDR1 SGDLS and CDR2 YYNGEE. The junction had 4 bases not matched to a gene; V was cut back by 7 bases and J by 6 bases. The CDR3 spans 12 residues. The CDR3 sequence is CASATGEDTQYF. The CDR3 DNA sequence: TGTGCCAGCGCGACAGGGGAGGATACGCAGTATTTT.

The sample holds many counts of this clonotype. The chain joins TRBV6-2 or TRBV6-3 to TRBJ2-7, with a tentative D call TRBD1 (6 bases). CDR1 MNHEY and CDR2 SVGEGT come from the germline V gene. Trimming stripped 0 bases from V and 0 bases from J, with 18 bases between. The length of the CDR3 is 18 residues. The CDR3 DNA follows: TGTGCCAGCAGTTACTCGACAGGAGATTCACATAGCTCCTACGAGCAGTACTTC. Translating gives CASSYSTGDSHSSYEQYF.

There are many counts of this clonotype. This chain links TRBV11-2 with TRBJ1-1; 8 bases align to TRBD1. The CDR3 is 15 residues long. Germline trimming cut 5 bases from V and 5 bases from J; bases unmatched to any gene: 10. Germline-derived CDR1 and CDR2 are SGHAT and FQNNGV. The CDR3 region is CASSLSRTGNTEAFF. The CDR3 bases are TGTGCCAGCAGCCTGAGTCGGACAGGGAATACTGAAGCTTTCTTT.

This clonotype was observed many times. This chain connects TRBV12-3 or TRBV12-4 to TRBJ1-1; TRBD1 matches at 7 bases. Trimming at V came to 7 bases and at J to 4 bases, leaving 6 bases not matched to a gene. The CDR3 runs to 13 residues. CDR3 residues: CASTPQGVTEAFF. CDR3 in DNA: TGTGCCAGCACCCCGCAGGGGGTCACTGAAGCTTTCTTT.

This clonotype was seen a handful of times. This chain uses TRBV20-1 with TRBJ1-2; tentatively, D is TRBD1 (6 bases). Trimming left V 0 bases short and J 5 bases short, with 13 bases between. CDR1 and CDR2 from the germline V gene are DFQATT and SNEGSKA (reference sequence). The CDR3 totals 14 residues. The CDR3 is CSARDHRALYGYTF. The DNA for the CDR3 is TGCAGTGCTAGAGATCACAGGGCCCTATATGGCTACACCTTC.

For the CDR3, the DNA is TGTGCCAGTAGTTCCGGACAGGGGCCGAACACTGAAGCTTTCTTT. Protein sequence: CASSSGQGPNTEAFF. The chain links TRBV19 to TRBJ1-1; TRBD1 matches 9 bases. Germline V gene lookup returns CDR1 LNHDA and CDR2 SQIVND (reference sequence). CDR3 length: 15 amino acids. Unmatched junction bases numbered 5, after V lost 5 bases and J lost 1 base.

This clonotype occurred a few times. The chain combines TRBV6-1 with TRBJ2-2; no clear D gene. Germline CDR1 is MNHNS and CDR2 is SASEGT. Trimming took 5 bases from V and 3 from J, leaving 13 bases between them. This CDR3 has 15 amino acids. Here the CDR3 reads CASSLGWADTGELFF. CDR3 bases: TGTGCCAGCAGTCTGGGATGGGCGGACACCGGGGAGCTGTTTTTT.

This chain joins TRBV19 and TRBJ2-1; TRBD2 matches 9 bases. Germline V CDR1 and CDR2: LNHDA, SQIVND (reference sequence). There are 14 residues in the CDR3. Trimming removed 1 base from V and 12 bases from J; junction bases left unmatched: 7. The CDR3, as DNA: TGTGCCAGTAGTATAGTCCCCAGCGGGGGGCTGCAGTTCTTC. Translated, it gives CASSIVPSGGLQFF.

This chain links TRBV7-9 with TRBJ1-2, with unresolved D. The CDR3 length is 16 residues. Trimming took off 1 base at V and 0 bases at J, with 12 bases between the two ends. Looked up from germline, CDR1 is SEHNR and CDR2 is FQNEAQ (reference sequence). This CDR3 is CASSLGGGRANYGYTF. CDR3 DNA: TGTGCCAGCAGCTTAGGGGGAGGGAGAGCTAACTATGGCTACACCTTC.

Notes on this clonotype: A read error may be the cause here, since a much bigger clone is one base away. Given the absence of the conserved phenylalanine or tryptophan at the CDR3 end, a read error is likely. CDR3 sequence (DNA): TGCAGTGCTAGAGATCTCCAGTGGGACTCCGCCTACGAGCAGTACCTC. Protein product: CSARDLQWDSAYEQYL. The chain employs TRBV20-1 and TRBJ2-7; a weak D match, TRBD2 (6 bases). V shed 0 bases and J shed 2 bases, with 17 bases lying between them. The germline CDR1 and CDR2 sequences are DFQATT and SNEGSKA (reference sequence). The CDR3 sequence is 16 residues long.

V is TRBV9 and J is TRBJ2-1; 12 bases map to TRBD2. Losses at the gene ends were 3 bases for V and 8 bases for J; bases not matched to a gene: 3. Germline V lookup: CDR1 SGDLS, CDR2 YYNGEE. The CDR3 runs to 14 residues. In DNA, the CDR3 is TGTGCCAGCAGCGCTAGCGGGGGGGCACATGAGCAGTTCTTC. It is translated as CASSASGGAHEQFF. The full variable domain, rest sourced from reference TRBV9 and TRBJ2-1, is DSGVTQTPKHLITATGQRVTLRCSPRSGDLSVYWYQQSLDQGLQFLIQYYNGEERAKGNILERFSAQQFPDLHSELNLSSLELGDSALYFCASSASGGAHEQFFGPGTRLTVL.

This clonotype came up many times. The chain joins TRBV18 to TRBJ2-3; D ambiguous. V lost 4 bases to trimming and J lost 4 bases, with 15 bases between them. Germline CDR1 is KGHSH and CDR2 is LQKENI. CDR3 length equals 15 residues. The chain's CDR3 is CASSLIRTGSDTQYF. As DNA, the CDR3 is TGTGCCAGCTCACTCATCCGGACCGGTTCAGATACGCAGTATTTT.

This clonotype was detected ten times or more. The chain uses TRBV7-8 and TRBJ2-7; D is undetermined. Germline V CDR1 and CDR2: SGHVS, FQNEAQ. The V end was cut by 0 bases, the J end by 6 bases, with 6 bases between. This CDR3 has 12 residues. CDR3 DNA: TGTGCCAGCAGCTTAGCGGTCTCCGAGCAGTACTTC. It yields the protein CASSLAVSEQYF. The full variable domain, in which reference TRBV7-8 and TRBJ2-7 provide the parts outside the CDR3, is GAGVSQSPRYKVAKRGQDVALRCDPISGHVSLFWYQQALGQGPEFLTYFQNEAQLDKSGLPSDRFFAERPEGSVSTLKIQRTQQEDSAVYLCASSLAVSEQYFGPGTRLTVT.

Regarding this clonotype: A read error may produce the germline difference seen at one junction end. The CDR3 sequence is CVSSSNRLTYNEQFF. CDR3 sequence (DNA): TGTGTCAGCAGCTCCAACCGGTTGACCTACAATGAGCAGTTCTTC. J is TRBJ2-1 and V is TRBV7-9; no firm D call. This CDR3 spans 15 amino acids. Per the germline V gene, CDR1 is SEHNR and CDR2 is FQNEAQ (reference sequence). Supplemented by reference TRBV7-9 and TRBJ2-1, the full variable domain reads DTGVSQNPRHKITKRGQNVTFRCDPISEHNRLYWYRQTLGQGPEFLTYFQNEAQLEKSRLLSDRFSAERPKGSFSTLEIQRTEQGDSAMYLCVSSSNRLTYNEQFFGPGTRLTVL.

This clonotype showed up many times. CDR3 sequence: CASSPQQGSSDGYTF. The CDR3 nucleotides are TGTGCCAGCAGCCCCCAGCAGGGATCTTCAGATGGCTACACCTTC. The chain joins TRBV3-1 to TRBJ1-2; the D gene is possibly TRBD1 (5 bases). This CDR3 is 15 amino acids long. Looked up from germline, CDR1 is LGHDT and CDR2 is YNNKEL (reference sequence). The germline V and J ends were trimmed by 4 bases and 6 bases, with 18 bases remaining between them.

A note on this clonotype: This may be a read error: a much more frequent sequence differs by one nucleotide. The CDR3 region is CASSPTSGFYNEQFF. The CDR3 region has the DNA TGTGCCAGCAGCCCGACTAGCGGGTTCTACAATGAGCAGTTCTTC. The J gene is TRBJ2-1, the V gene TRBV3-1; 10 positions agree with TRBD2. This CDR3 spans 15 amino acids. CDR1 LGHDT and CDR2 YNNKEL come from the germline V gene (reference sequence). V lost 4 bases to trimming and J lost 3 bases; unmatched junction nucleotides: 3.

Many counts were recorded for this clonotype. V usage is TRBV20-1 and J usage is TRBJ1-1; D gene ambiguous. Looked up from germline, CDR1 is DFQATT and CDR2 is SNEGSKA (reference sequence). CDR3 size: 15 residues. Trimming stripped 6 bases from V and 0 bases from J, with 17 bases between. CDR3 amino acids: CSAHSWGSMNTEAFF. As DNA, the CDR3 is TGCAGTGCCCATAGTTGGGGAAGCATGAACACTGAAGCTTTCTTT.

This clonotype appeared many times. The rearrangement joins TRBV28 to TRBJ2-1; weak D call: TRBD2 (6 bases). Trimming cost V 9 bases and J 5 bases, with 17 bases left between them. CDR3 size: 14 residues. CDR1 and CDR2 from the germline V gene are MDHEN and SYDVKM. The CDR3 reads CASRELRDDNEQFF. The CDR3 bases are TGTGCCAGTCGGGAGCTCAGGGACGACAATGAGCAGTTCTTC.

This clonotype came up many times. The chain is built from TRBV2 and TRBJ2-2, with TRBD1 matching over 10 bases. J was trimmed by 4 bases and V by 7 bases; bases with no gene match: 12. CDR3 size: 17 residues. CDR1 and CDR2 (germline): SNHLY, FYNNEI. CDR3 nucleotide sequence: TGTGCCAGCACGCGACAGGGGGCAAAAGTGGGCACCGGGGAGCTGTTTTTT. Protein: CASTRQGAKVGTGELFF.

V is TRBV7-9 and J is TRBJ2-3; D perhaps matches TRBD2 (6 bases). The CDR3 runs to 15 residues. Per germline, CDR1 SEHNR and CDR2 FQNEAQ (reference sequence). V lost 7 bases, J lost 1 base, and 15 bases lay in between. CDR3 in amino acids: CASKKRASGTDTQYF. Written as DNA, the CDR3 is TGTGCCAGCAAAAAACGGGCTAGCGGCACAGATACGCAGTATTTT.